Detailed here is one T cell receptor beta chain. V shed 2 bases and J shed 1 base, with 14 bases lying between them. The CDR3 has 16 residues. Germline V gene lookup returns CDR1 MNHNS and CDR2 SASEGT. This entry is derived from a study of control samples from healthy donors and cancer patients. The data were produced by immunoSEQ multiplex PCR, yet TCRdb's version contains in-frame clones alone and is incomplete. This table has 85,000 to 90,000 clones, under 90% appearing once. Sequencing was done on a sample of blood. The sequence was collected from a woman aged 40 to 55 in good health. The rearrangement links TRBV6-1 to TRBJ1-2, with D hard to call. The DNA of the CDR3 is TGTGCCAGCAGTGAAATTCGCACAGAAGGTAACTATGGCTACACCTTC. Its translation: CASSEIRTEGNYGYTF.